The following is a T cell receptor beta chain sequence with its context. CDR3 length equals 13 residues. Germline V gives CDR1 WNHNN, CDR2 SYGVQD (reference sequence). J was trimmed by 6 bases and V by 6 bases; bases with no gene match: 5. This record comes from a study of blood T cell repertoires in COVID-19. Whole-study context: Donors in the United States, Italy and Spain gave samples during acute or convalescent COVID-19. PBMCs, B-cell-depleted T cells, or T cells provided the cDNA or gDNA that made up the material.

Original processing methods: Scientists estimated how many nucleated cells there were by amplifying reference gene primers. Assay used: immunoSEQ multiplex PCR; TCRdb lists only in-frame clones, some missing. V and J calls and clone size are copied from that table; D and trimming were computed from the DNA. This sample has some 160,000 clones, with around 82% found just once. The sample was peripheral blood. The chain is built from TRBV10-1 and TRBJ2-1; 7 nucleotides match TRBD2. The source is a man aged 60 to 75 with acute or convalescent COVID-19. CDR3 residues: CASSRGTINEQFF. As DNA, the CDR3 is TGCGCCAGCAGCCGCGGGACTATCAATGAGCAGTTCTTC.